A selection of T cell receptor beta chains follows, all from one sample in a study of T-cell memory formation after mild COVID-19. From the 5' RACE reads, TCRdb called clonotypes with MiXCR, one entry per CDR3 protein. The repertoire holds under 300,000 distinct CDR3 sequences, with 8% to 9% as singletons. The sample taken for sequencing was PBMCs or a T cell subset sorted from them (not recorded which). These receptors were obtained from a man aged 18 to 29 who had mild COVID-19 (a few samples of this study predate the infection). Cell type and time point are not known. CDR3s include the opening cysteine and the closing phenylalanine or tryptophan. The D gene is left open where the match is weak. The size field is filled for only some rows; it gives once, few, many or a size class.

d_call: NA; v_call: TRBV5-5; clone_size: NA; j_call: TRBJ1-2; cdr3_aa: CASSVNRNPNYGYTF; cdr3_nt: TGTGCCAGCAGCGTTAACAGGAACCCTAACTATGGCTACACCTTC
d_call: NA; v_call: TRBV19; clone_size: few; j_call: TRBJ1-6; cdr3_aa: CASRAGAAPLHF; cdr3_nt: TGTGCCAGTCGGGCAGGAGCGGCACCCCTCCACTTT
d_call: NA; v_call: TRBV11-2; clone_size: NA; j_call: TRBJ1-5; cdr3_aa: CPGQLKHF; cdr3_nt: TGTCCTGGACAGCTGAAGCATTTT
d_call: NA; v_call: TRBV9; clone_size: NA; j_call: TRBJ2-7; cdr3_aa: CASSVRSGVLNEQYF; cdr3_nt: TGTGCCAGCAGCGTCCGTTCGGGAGTTCTAAACGAGCAGTACTTC
d_call: NA; v_call: TRBV6-5; clone_size: few; j_call: TRBJ1-4; cdr3_aa: CASRPGRVGEKLFF; cdr3_nt: TGTGCCAGCAGGCCAGGGCGTGTGGGCGAAAAACTGTTTTTT
d_call: NA; v_call: TRBV12-3/TRBV12-4; clone_size: NA; j_call: TRBJ1-6; cdr3_aa: CASTPGGARPLHF; cdr3_nt: TGTGCCAGCACCCCGGGGGGGGCCCGGCCCCTCCACTTT
d_call: TRBD2; v_call: TRBV20-1; clone_size: few; j_call: TRBJ2-3; cdr3_aa: CSAQWGGGGNTQYF; cdr3_nt: TGCAGTGCCCAGTGGGGCGGGGGGGGCAATACGCAGTATTTT
d_call: NA; v_call: TRBV10-3; clone_size: few; j_call: TRBJ2-7; cdr3_aa: CASGAVIAYEQYF; cdr3_nt: TGTGCAAGTGGAGCAGTTATAGCCTACGAGCAGTACTTC
d_call: NA; v_call: TRBV4-2; clone_size: few; j_call: TRBJ2-3; cdr3_aa: CASRDGGGLLTDTQYF; cdr3_nt: TGTGCCAGCAGGGACGGCGGGGGCCTCCTCACAGATACGCAGTATTTT
d_call: NA; v_call: TRBV7-9; clone_size: NA; j_call: TRBJ2-1; cdr3_aa: CASSLATPEQFF; cdr3_nt: TGTGCCAGCAGCTTAGCTACCCCCGAGCAGTTCTTC
d_call: NA; v_call: TRBV12-3/TRBV12-4; clone_size: many; j_call: TRBJ2-5; cdr3_aa: CASSWRSGQETQYF; cdr3_nt: TGTGCCAGCAGTTGGAGGTCGGGTCAAGAGACCCAGTACTTC
d_call: TRBD1; v_call: TRBV19; clone_size: NA; j_call: TRBJ1-2; cdr3_aa: CASKTGSINYGYTF; cdr3_nt: TGTGCCTCTAAGACAGGGTCTATTAACTATGGCTACACCTTC
d_call: NA; v_call: TRBV14; clone_size: NA; j_call: TRBJ2-1; cdr3_aa: CASSHWTESYNEQFF; cdr3_nt: TGTGCCAGCAGCCACTGGACAGAATCCTACAATGAGCAGTTCTTC
d_call: TRBD1; v_call: TRBV5-1; clone_size: NA; j_call: TRBJ2-3; cdr3_aa: CASSEGQITDTQYF; cdr3_nt: TGCGCCAGCAGCGAGGGACAGATTACAGATACGCAGTATTTT
d_call: NA; v_call: TRBV6-2/TRBV6-3; clone_size: few; j_call: TRBJ2-5; cdr3_aa: CASSYSPLKETQYF; cdr3_nt: TGTGCCAGCAGTTACTCGCCTTTAAAAGAGACCCAGTACTTC
d_call: TRBD2; v_call: TRBV9; clone_size: NA; j_call: TRBJ2-2; cdr3_aa: CASMPGGFTGELFF; cdr3_nt: TGTGCCAGTATGCCGGGGGGATTCACCGGGGAGCTGTTTTTT
d_call: NA; v_call: TRBV7-2; clone_size: many; j_call: TRBJ2-3; cdr3_aa: CASSASRLEDTQYF; cdr3_nt: TGTGCCAGCAGCGCCTCCCGACTAGAAGATACGCAGTATTTT
d_call: NA; v_call: TRBV7-9; clone_size: many; j_call: TRBJ1-5; cdr3_aa: CASSPLGGQDQPQHF; cdr3_nt: TGTGCCAGCAGCCCTTTGGGGGGGCAGGATCAGCCCCAGCATTTT
d_call: TRBD1; v_call: TRBV10-3; clone_size: few; j_call: TRBJ2-1; cdr3_aa: CAIGQDPTHGQFF; cdr3_nt: TGTGCCATCGGACAGGATCCCACCCACGGGCAGTTCTTC
d_call: TRBD2; v_call: TRBV20-1; clone_size: few; j_call: TRBJ2-1; cdr3_aa: CSARGLAGGSYNEQFF; cdr3_nt: TGCAGTGCTAGAGGATTAGCGGGTGGCTCCTACAATGAGCAGTTCTTC
d_call: TRBD1; v_call: TRBV28; clone_size: few; j_call: TRBJ2-2; cdr3_aa: CASSLAGQGTTGELFF; cdr3_nt: TGTGCCAGCAGTTTAGCCGGACAGGGGACCACCGGGGAGCTGTTTTTT
d_call: NA; v_call: TRBV4-1; clone_size: NA; j_call: TRBJ2-1; cdr3_aa: CASSQAGTGPSEQFF; cdr3_nt: TGCGCCAGCAGCCAGGCCGGGACTGGCCCTAGTGAGCAGTTCTTC
d_call: NA; v_call: TRBV2; clone_size: few; j_call: TRBJ1-5; cdr3_aa: CASSDKEGNQPQHF; cdr3_nt: TGTGCCAGCAGTGATAAAGAAGGCAATCAGCCCCAGCATTTT
d_call: TRBD1; v_call: TRBV20-1; clone_size: few; j_call: TRBJ1-1; cdr3_aa: CSASESGGLNTEAFF; cdr3_nt: TGCAGTGCTAGCGAGTCAGGGGGTTTGAACACTGAAGCTTTCTTT
d_call: TRBD1; v_call: TRBV7-2; clone_size: NA; j_call: TRBJ2-1; cdr3_aa: CASSQRQGPVEQFF; cdr3_nt: TGTGCCAGCAGCCAGAGACAGGGGCCGGTAGAGCAGTTCTTC
d_call: NA; v_call: TRBV5-1; clone_size: many; j_call: TRBJ1-1; cdr3_aa: CASSFIGTEAFF; cdr3_nt: TGCGCCAGCAGCTTCATAGGGACTGAAGCTTTCTTT
d_call: NA; v_call: TRBV10-3; clone_size: many; j_call: TRBJ2-5; cdr3_aa: CAIRDQAGETQYF; cdr3_nt: TGTGCCATCAGGGACCAGGCGGGGGAGACCCAGTACTTC
d_call: NA; v_call: TRBV30; clone_size: few; j_call: TRBJ1-1; cdr3_aa: CASKMNTEAFF; cdr3_nt: TGTGCCTCGAAAATGAACACTGAAGCTTTCTTT
d_call: NA; v_call: TRBV7-9; clone_size: NA; j_call: TRBJ1-5; cdr3_aa: CASTGGGDQPQHF; cdr3_nt: TGTGCCAGCACCGGGGGGGGGGATCAGCCCCAGCATTTT
d_call: TRBD1; v_call: TRBV5-1; clone_size: NA; j_call: TRBJ1-2; cdr3_aa: CASSPGGQSGGYTF; cdr3_nt: TGCGCCAGCAGCCCGGGGGGACAGTCGGGAGGCTACACCTTC
d_call: NA; v_call: TRBV5-4; clone_size: NA; j_call: TRBJ2-7; cdr3_aa: CASSSVGGDSAEQYF; cdr3_nt: TGTGCCAGCAGTTCCGTCGGGGGAGACTCGGCCGAGCAGTACTTC
d_call: NA; v_call: TRBV12-3/TRBV12-4; clone_size: NA; j_call: TRBJ2-3; cdr3_aa: CASRRAGYTDTQYF; cdr3_nt: TGTGCCAGCAGAAGGGCAGGGTACACAGATACGCAGTATTTT
d_call: TRBD1; v_call: TRBV4-2; clone_size: NA; j_call: TRBJ2-7; cdr3_aa: CASSQSPRDRYYEQYF; cdr3_nt: TGTGCCAGCAGCCAATCACCACGGGACAGATATTACGAGCAGTACTTC
d_call: TRBD1; v_call: TRBV5-8; clone_size: NA; j_call: TRBJ1-1; cdr3_aa: CASSLTQGAPPKAFF; cdr3_nt: TGTGCCAGCAGCTTAACACAGGGGGCCCCTCCAAAAGCTTTCTTT
d_call: TRBD1; v_call: TRBV6-2/TRBV6-3; clone_size: NA; j_call: TRBJ1-1; cdr3_aa: CASSPRGQGDIRAFF; cdr3_nt: TGTGCCAGCAGTCCTAGGGGGCAGGGAGACATTCGAGCTTTCTTT
d_call: NA; v_call: TRBV10-3; clone_size: few; j_call: TRBJ2-3; cdr3_aa: CAIRAASTDTQYF; cdr3_nt: TGTGCCATCAGAGCAGCTAGCACAGATACGCAGTATTTT
d_call: TRBD1; v_call: TRBV7-2; clone_size: few; j_call: TRBJ2-1; cdr3_aa: CASSLRDGTVRNEQFF; cdr3_nt: TGTGCCAGCAGCTTACGTGACGGGACAGTAAGGAATGAGCAGTTCTTC
d_call: TRBD2; v_call: TRBV6-5; clone_size: NA; j_call: TRBJ2-1; cdr3_aa: CASSFGLAGLNEQFF; cdr3_nt: TGTGCCAGCAGTTTTGGACTAGCGGGCCTTAATGAGCAGTTCTTC
d_call: NA; v_call: TRBV11-2; clone_size: NA; j_call: TRBJ2-1; cdr3_aa: CASSLDPGVSYNEQFF; cdr3_nt: TGTGCCAGCAGCTTAGATCCCGGGGTCTCCTACAATGAGCAGTTCTTC
d_call: NA; v_call: TRBV24-1; clone_size: NA; j_call: TRBJ2-5; cdr3_aa: CATSDLEALTYQETQYF; cdr3_nt: TGTGCCACCAGTGATTTGGAGGCTCTGACGTACCAAGAGACCCAGTACTTC
d_call: NA; v_call: TRBV4-3; clone_size: NA; j_call: TRBJ2-6; cdr3_aa: CASSPRSGANVLTF; cdr3_nt: TGCGCCAGCAGCCCTAGATCTGGGGCCAACGTCCTGACTTTC
d_call: NA; v_call: TRBV5-4; clone_size: NA; j_call: TRBJ2-6; cdr3_aa: CASSFVSGANVLTF; cdr3_nt: TGTGCCAGCAGCTTCGTCTCTGGGGCCAACGTCCTGACTTTC